This is a list of T cell receptor beta chains from one sample in a study of shared clonotypes between healthy human individuals. TCRdb keeps only in-frame clones here, not all; method: immunoSEQ multiplex PCR. This sample yields around 500,000 clones, of which around 79% are seen a single time; around 13% belongs to the top ten. Sample: PBMCs. The receptors derive from a woman aged 40 to 50 in good health. Some clones in this sample may be carry-over from other donors' samples. CDR3s include the opening cysteine and the closing phenylalanine or tryptophan. Fields, in order: CDR3 DNA, CDR3 protein, D gene, V gene, J gene, clone size. D genes are given only for firm matches. Rows may omit the clone size; those that give it use once, few, many or a size class.

CDR3 DNA: TGCAGCGCCGAATCTAGCGGTTACGAGCAGTACTTC; CDR3 protein: CSAESSGYEQYF; D gene: TRBD2; V gene: TRBV29-1; J gene: TRBJ2-7; clone size: few
CDR3 DNA: TGTGCCAGCAGTAACGGGGGTACCCTAGCCAAAAACATTCAGTACTTC; CDR3 protein: CASSNGGTLAKNIQYF; D gene: .; V gene: TRBV28; J gene: TRBJ2-4; clone size: .
CDR3 DNA: TGTGCCAGCAGTTTAATACAGGGGGCCCCCTACGAGCAGTACTTC; CDR3 protein: CASSLIQGAPYEQYF; D gene: TRBD1; V gene: TRBV27; J gene: TRBJ2-7; clone size: .
CDR3 DNA: TGCGCCAGCAACGGACGGGAGGCGAGCTCCTACAATGAGCAGTTCTTC; CDR3 protein: CASNGREASSYNEQFF; D gene: TRBD2; V gene: TRBV5-1; J gene: TRBJ2-1; clone size: .
CDR3 DNA: TGTGCCAGCAGTTCCTGGACAGGGGGAAACACCATATATTTT; CDR3 protein: CASSSWTGGNTIYF; D gene: TRBD1; V gene: TRBV28; J gene: TRBJ1-3; clone size: .
CDR3 DNA: TGTGCCAGTAGTATCCTCGATTATAATCAGCCCCAGCATTTT; CDR3 protein: CASSILDYNQPQHF; D gene: .; V gene: TRBV19; J gene: TRBJ1-5; clone size: .
CDR3 DNA: TGTGCCAGCAACGATTTAGGCGCCCTCGGCTCCTACGAGCAGTACTTC; CDR3 protein: CASNDLGALGSYEQYF; D gene: .; V gene: TRBV7-9; J gene: TRBJ2-7; clone size: .
CDR3 DNA: TGTGCCAGCAGTAAGGGGCAGGATGGGGAAAAACTGTTTTTT; CDR3 protein: CASSKGQDGEKLFF; D gene: .; V gene: TRBV6-5; J gene: TRBJ1-4; clone size: .
CDR3 DNA: TGTGCCAGTTTGGCGGGACAGGCCTCCCGCTATGGCTACACCTTC; CDR3 protein: CASLAGQASRYGYTF; D gene: TRBD1; V gene: TRBV19; J gene: TRBJ1-2; clone size: .
CDR3 DNA: TGCGCCAGCAGCCAAGATTTAGGGCGCACTGAAGCTTTCTTT; CDR3 protein: CASSQDLGRTEAFF; D gene: .; V gene: TRBV4-3; J gene: TRBJ1-1; clone size: .
CDR3 DNA: TGTGCCAGCAGTGCCAGGGGGGTCTATGGCTACACCTTC; CDR3 protein: CASSARGVYGYTF; D gene: TRBD1; V gene: TRBV6-1; J gene: TRBJ1-2; clone size: .
CDR3 DNA: TGTGCCAGCAGTGGGAGCAGGAGCTCTGGAAACACCATATATTTT; CDR3 protein: CASSGSRSSGNTIYF; D gene: .; V gene: TRBV2; J gene: TRBJ1-3; clone size: .
CDR3 DNA: TGTGCCATCAGTCCTAGCGGGGGCACAGATACGCAGTATTTT; CDR3 protein: CAISPSGGTDTQYF; D gene: TRBD2; V gene: TRBV10-3; J gene: TRBJ2-3; clone size: .
CDR3 DNA: TGCGCCAGCAGCGGGGGGAGTCCTAATGAAAAACTGTTTTTT; CDR3 protein: CASSGGSPNEKLFF; D gene: .; V gene: TRBV5-1; J gene: TRBJ1-4; clone size: .
CDR3 DNA: TGTGCCAGCAGCCCCCGGACAGGGGATTTTGAGACCCAGTACTTC; CDR3 protein: CASSPRTGDFETQYF; D gene: TRBD1; V gene: TRBV7-3; J gene: TRBJ2-5; clone size: .
CDR3 DNA: TGTGCCAGCAGTGTTATGGGGGAGTTCCGCAATGAGCAGTTCTTC; CDR3 protein: CASSVMGEFRNEQFF; D gene: .; V gene: TRBV28; J gene: TRBJ2-1; clone size: .
CDR3 DNA: TGTGCCAGCAGTTTTGCGGTGACAGGGGGTAACTATGGCTACACCTTC; CDR3 protein: CASSFAVTGGNYGYTF; D gene: TRBD1; V gene: TRBV28; J gene: TRBJ1-2; clone size: .
CDR3 DNA: TGTGCCAGCAGTCCAAGGACAGAGAATCAGCCCCAGCATTTT; CDR3 protein: CASSPRTENQPQHF; D gene: .; V gene: TRBV27; J gene: TRBJ1-5; clone size: .
CDR3 DNA: TGTGCCAGCAGCTTGGCCCCCGGCCTCCACGGGGAGCAGTACTTC; CDR3 protein: CASSLAPGLHGEQYF; D gene: .; V gene: TRBV5-4; J gene: TRBJ2-7; clone size: .
CDR3 DNA: TGTGCCAGCAGCGTAGGCGGGGGCCTTGGACACTACAATGAGCAGTTCTTC; CDR3 protein: CASSVGGGLGHYNEQFF; D gene: .; V gene: TRBV9; J gene: TRBJ2-1; clone size: once